The 19 T cell receptor beta chains reported below all come from one sample, sequenced in a study of regulatory T cells in long-lasting Graves disease (dated by TCRdb to about 2021). In the paper's terms, the time point label means: newly diagnosed GD, antithyroid drugs for less than 3 months. For both TCR sequencing and RNA sequencing, RNA was extracted from PBMCs in TRIzol. The library was obtained by multiplex PCR. Instrument used: Illumina HiSeq 4000. To build TCR beta libraries, CDR3 regions were amplified by Arm-PCR using iRepertoire HTBI primers. TCRdb reran the public reads through fastp at Q25 and MiXCR, keeping productive beta chains. Each CDR3 protein appears once, grouped with its most common genes and DNA. The sample table records about 460,000 distinct CDR3 sequences; 12% to 15% of these occur just once. Roughly 15% of the sample is taken by the ten largest. These same data were also listed under a study on T cells in Graves' hyperthyroidism and ophthalmopathy.

The material was peripheral blood mononuclear cells (PBMCs), obtained at new diagnosis, from a patient treated with antithyroid drugs. These receptor sequences come from a woman aged 50 to 60 with Graves disease. Donor details come from another sample of the same person, matched by shared clones.

A note on this clonotype: One base away lies a much larger clone, so this may be a sequencing read error. The chain couples TRBV27 to TRBJ2-1, with 8 positions matching TRBD1. The CDR3 has 17 amino acids. CDR1 MNHEY and CDR2 SMNVEV come from the germline V gene (reference sequence). For the CDR3, the DNA is TGTGCCAGCAGTTACGTACGACAGGGGACCTCCTACGATGAGCAGTTCTTC. Residues: CASSYVRQGTSYDEQFF.

This clonotype was counted ten times or more. The chain links TRBV11-2 to TRBJ1-6; D is ambiguous. The germline CDR1 and CDR2 sequences are SGHAT and FQNNGV. V was trimmed by 5 bases and J by 0 bases, leaving 14 bases between them. The CDR3 contains 17 residues. Here the CDR3 DNA reads TGTGCCAGCAGCCAGTCGGACGCGAGCTCCTATAATTCACCCCTCCACTTT. Translating it yields CASSQSDASSYNSPLHF.

V usage is TRBV4-1 and J usage is TRBJ2-2; the match to TRBD2 covers 12 bases. Looked up from germline, CDR1 is MGHRA and CDR2 is YSYEKL. CDR3 length: 16 residues. With V trimmed by 3 bases and J by 6 bases, 5 bases remained unmatched. DNA of the CDR3: TGCGCCAGCAGCCAGACTAGCGGGAGATCACCCGGGGAGCTGTTTTTT. It codes for CASSQTSGRSPGELFF.

This clonotype was detected many times. The chain combines TRBV7-9 with TRBJ2-2; 12 bases fit TRBD2. The trim removed 8 bases at V and 5 bases at J, leaving 3 bases unmatched. This CDR3 region has 14 residues. Germline lookup yields CDR1 SEHNR and CDR2 FQNEAQ (reference sequence). CDR3 in amino acids: CASGLAGSTGELFF. The CDR3 DNA sequence: TGTGCCAGCGGACTAGCGGGATCTACCGGGGAGCTGTTTTTT.

In the case of this clonotype: With a much larger clone just one base away, this may be a read error. This rearrangement joins TRBV30 to TRBJ2-2; the match to TRBD2 covers 9 bases. The germline V gene encodes CDR1 GTSNPN and CDR2 SVGIG (reference sequence). Trimming at V came to 3 bases and at J to 0 bases, leaving 2 bases not matched to a gene. The CDR3 runs to 15 residues. The CDR3 nucleotides read TGTGCCTGGAGGCCTAGCGGGGCGAACACCGGGGAGCTGTTTTTT. Amino acids: CAWRPSGANTGELFF. The full variable domain, completed using reference TRBV30 and TRBJ2-2, is SQTIHQWPATLVQPVGSPLSLECTVEGTSNPNLYWYRQAAGRGLQLLFYSVGIGQISSEVPQNLSASRPQDRQFILSSKKLLLSDSGFYLCAWRPSGANTGELFFGEGSRLTVL.

In this sample, this clonotype turned up a few times. J is TRBJ1-4 and V is TRBV19; 7 nucleotides align to TRBD1. CDR1 and CDR2 from the germline V gene are LNHDA and SQIVND (reference sequence). This CDR3 contains 19 residues. The J segment lost 0 bases and the V segment lost 1 base, leaving 11 bases of the junction unmatched. The DNA for the CDR3 is TGTGCCAGTAGTATAGCCCCACCGGGACAGCTACCAACTAATGAAAAACTGTTTTTT. This encodes CASSIAPPGQLPTNEKLFF.

This clonotype was seen at least ten times. V is TRBV10-1 and J is TRBJ2-2; either TRBD1 or TRBD2 may supply D (5 bases each). V shed 6 bases and J shed 3 bases, with 11 bases lying between them. The CDR3 sequence is 14 residues long. Germline assignment: CDR1 WNHNN and CDR2 SYGVQD (reference sequence). CDR3 nucleotides: TGCGCCAGCAGAGGGACCTCGGACACCGGGGAGCTGTTTTTT. Translating gives CASRGTSDTGELFF.

This clonotype was detected a few times. The chain is built from TRBV28 and TRBJ2-1; D is unclear. This CDR3 spans 14 amino acids. Per the germline V gene, CDR1 is MDHEN and CDR2 is SYDVKM. Trimming removed 5 bases at V and 8 bases at J, with 16 bases between. The CDR3 region has the DNA TGTGCCAGCAGTGGTAGCCCCGGAGTGGATGAGCAGTTCTTC. Encoded protein: CASSGSPGVDEQFF.

This clonotype was seen more than once but under ten times. This sequence joins TRBV30 and TRBJ2-1, with TRBD1 matching over 7 bases. V shed 4 bases, J shed 0 bases, and the junction held 3 bases outside the gene matches. Germline V gene data show CDR1 as GTSNPN and CDR2 as SVGIG (reference sequence). The CDR3 has 14 amino acids. The CDR3: CAWNWDSSYNEQFF. CDR3 bases: TGTGCCTGGAACTGGGACAGCTCCTACAATGAGCAGTTCTTC.

This clonotype occurred many times. This chain joins TRBV27 and TRBJ1-1; D is unresolved. The CDR3 is made up of 13 amino acids. Per germline, CDR1 MNHEY and CDR2 SMNVEV (reference sequence). Trimming took 0 bases from V and 5 from J, leaving 7 bases between them. CDR3 nucleotide sequence: TGTGCCAGCAGTTTATCTGTGTATACTGAAGCTTTCTTT. Its translation: CASSLSVYTEAFF.

This clonotype was seen many times. V usage is TRBV19 and J usage is TRBJ1-2; no definite D call. The CDR3 has 11 amino acids. Germline assignment: CDR1 LNHDA and CDR2 SQIVND (reference sequence). The V gene lost 4 bases and the J gene lost 8 bases, with 8 bases spanning the gap. The chain's CDR3 is CASSTAGGYTF. As DNA, the CDR3 is TGTGCCAGTAGTACGGCTGGGGGCTACACCTTC.

This clonotype was seen repeatedly, ten times or more. The rearrangement joins TRBV6-2 or TRBV6-3 to TRBJ1-1, with D possibly matching TRBD1 (5 bases). Germline CDR1 is MNHEY and CDR2 is SVGEGT. The CDR3 contains 13 residues. Trimming left V 6 bases short and J 5 bases short, with 13 bases between. The CDR3 region is CASRKTQGTEAFF. The CDR3 nucleotides are TGTGCCAGCAGGAAAACCCAGGGAACTGAAGCTTTCTTT.

This clonotype was observed many times. The chain is built from TRBV5-1 and TRBJ2-7; 8 bases match TRBD1. Unmatched junction bases numbered 15, after V lost 4 bases and J lost 3 bases. The CDR3 extends over 17 amino acids. From germline, CDR1 is SGHRS and CDR2 YFSETQ. CDR3 sequence reads: CASSPGQVPRSFYEQYF. The DNA for the CDR3 is TGCGCCAGCAGCCCGGGACAGGTCCCCCGAAGCTTCTACGAGCAGTACTTC.

A word on this clonotype: A much larger clone sits a single nucleotide away, making a read error possible. The CDR3 does not close with the conserved phenylalanine or tryptophan, likely indicating a read error. The chain joins TRBV3-1 to TRBJ2-2; 8 bases are a match to TRBD1. The CDR3 length is 14 residues. V lost 4 bases and J lost 4; bases outside the gene matches: 2. In germline, CDR1 is LGHDT, CDR2 YNNKEL (reference sequence). This chain's CDR3 is CASSRTGFTGELFC. The CDR3 DNA reads TGTGCCAGCAGCCGGACAGGGTTCACCGGGGAGCTGTTTTGT.

The chain links TRBV6-1 to TRBJ2-7, with 12 bases lining up with TRBD2. V trimming: 5 bases; J trimming: 0 bases; junction bases outside the gene matches: 11. Looked up from germline, CDR1 is MNHNS and CDR2 is SASEGT. The CDR3 covers 18 residues. CDR3 DNA sequence: TGTGCCAGCAGTCACCGGTCCGGGACTAGCGGGTTCTCCTACGAGCAGTACTTC. It codes for CASSHRSGTSGFSYEQYF.

This sequence joins TRBV7-3 and TRBJ1-2; no clear D. The CDR3 totals 13 residues. In germline, CDR1 is SGHTA, CDR2 FQGTGA. V lost 1 base to trimming and J lost 6 bases, with 9 bases between them. The CDR3 loop is CASSLMGGHGYTF. CDR3 in DNA: TGTGCCAGCAGCTTAATGGGAGGCCATGGCTACACCTTC.

V usage is TRBV9 and J usage is TRBJ2-3; the D is unclear. CDR3 length: 15 amino acids. Trimming removed 0 bases at V and 1 base at J, with 9 bases between. Germline CDR1 and CDR2: SGDLS and YYNGEE. CDR3: CASSVGASGTDTQYF. DNA of the CDR3: TGTGCCAGCAGCGTAGGGGCGTCGGGCACAGATACGCAGTATTTT.

The chain joins TRBV6-1 to TRBJ2-7; maybe TRBD2 (5 bases). The CDR3 sequence is 14 residues long. Germline V lookup: CDR1 MNHNS, CDR2 SASEGT. Trimming removed 4 bases from V and 6 bases from J, with 16 bases in between. The CDR3 here is CASSVRVPAGEQYF. Here the CDR3 DNA reads TGTGCCAGCAGTGTGAGGGTCCCGGCGGGCGAGCAGTACTTC.

This sequence joins TRBV5-1 and TRBJ2-5, with unresolved D. The length of the CDR3 is 15 residues. Germline V CDR1 and CDR2: SGHRS, YFSETQ. The V end was cut by 0 bases, the J end by 1 base, with 10 bases between. The CDR3 loop reads CASSLGETGQETQYF. The CDR3 coding sequence is TGCGCCAGCAGCTTGGGCGAGACCGGCCAAGAGACCCAGTACTTC.